Listed below are T cell receptor beta chains from one sample, sequenced in a study of regulatory T cells in long-lasting Graves disease. One entry per CDR3 protein, called by TCRdb with MiXCR from the multiplex PCR reads. The sample includes more than 300,000 distinct CDR3 sequences, less than 30% of them seen just once. The input for sequencing was peripheral blood mononuclear cells (PBMCs), taken when the disease was refractory, from a patient treated with antithyroid drugs. These receptors were collected from a woman in her 40s with Graves disease. Each CDR3 is given with its conserved first and last residue. A D gene is named only where the DNA matches it firmly. Not all rows give a size; the values are once, few, many and, for expanded clones, a class.

12	few	TRBV28	-	TRBJ2-7	TGTGCCAGCAGGGGGACCTTGGACGAGCAGTACTTC	CASRGTLDEQYF
16	many	TRBV6-1	TRBD2	TRBJ2-7	TGTGCCAGCAGTGAACATCTAGCGGGAGGTTCCTACGAGCAGTACTTC	CASSEHLAGGSYEQYF
16	-	TRBV7-9	-	TRBJ2-5	TGTGCCAGCAGGGACATTGTCGGGCAACCCCAAGAGACCCAGTACTTC	CASRDIVGQPQETQYF
15	many	TRBV7-6	-	TRBJ2-5	TGTGCCAGCAGCTTAGTAGATTCCTCCACCGGGACCCAGTACTTC	CASSLVDSSTGTQYF
16	-	TRBV10-3	TRBD2	TRBJ2-2	TGTGCCATCAGCCGGACTAGCGGGAGTTCAGGCGGGGAGCTGTTTTTT	CAISRTSGSSGGELFF
8	-	TRBV18	-	TRBJ1-1	TGTGCCAGCTCACCACCTTTCTTT	CASSPPFF
17	many	TRBV10-3	TRBD1	TRBJ2-7	TGTGCCATCAGTCCGGGACAGGGGAGATCGAGCTCCTACGAGCAGTACTTC	CAISPGQGRSSSYEQYF
15	many	TRBV28	TRBD2	TRBJ2-5	TGTGCCAGCAGATGGGGACTAGCGGGAGAAGAGACCCAGTACTTC	CASRWGLAGEETQYF
17	few	TRBV19	TRBD1	TRBJ2-2	TGTGCCAGTATGAACCGGGACAGATTCGCGAACACCGGGGAGCTGTTTTTT	CASMNRDRFANTGELFF
15	few	TRBV28	-	TRBJ2-2	TGTGCCAGCAGTGAGCTCGACAAGAACACCGGGGAGCTGTTTTTT	CASSELDKNTGELFF
15	-	TRBV28	-	TRBJ2-3	TGTGCCAGCAGTTTACCCCAGGGAAATTCAGATACGCAGTATTTT	CASSLPQGNSDTQYF
12	many	TRBV2	-	TRBJ1-1	TGTGCCAGCAGGGACGACAGTCCTGAAGCTTTCTTT	CASRDDSPEAFF
14	-	TRBV4-1	-	TRBJ1-1	TGCGCCAGCAGCCAAGGGGGCTTGGGGACTGAAGCTTTCTTT	CASSQGGLGTEAFF
14	-	TRBV28	TRBD2	TRBJ2-1	TGTGCCAGCAGTTTTACTAGCGGGTACAATGAGCAGTTCTTC	CASSFTSGYNEQFF
13	many	TRBV6-1	-	TRBJ1-4	TGTGCCAGCAAGTCGGAGAATAGTGAAAAACTGTTTTTT	CASKSENSEKLFF
13	many	TRBV7-3	-	TRBJ1-1	TGTGCCAGCAGCTCCCAGGGTGTCACTGAAGCTTTCTTT	CASSSQGVTEAFF
15	-	TRBV9	-	TRBJ1-3	TGTGCCAGCAGCGTAGGTAACTCCTTGGTGGGCACCATATATTTT	CASSVGNSLVGTIYF
16	-	TRBV6-1	TRBD1	TRBJ2-7	TGTGCCAGCAGTGAAAGGATCAGGGGGCGCGAGGACGAGCAGTACTTC	CASSERIRGREDEQYF
17	many	TRBV28	-	TRBJ1-1	TGTGCCAGCAGTTTATCAGAGAGTGGGAAGTTGGGCACTGAAGCTTTCTTT	CASSLSESGKLGTEAFF
16	many	TRBV28	TRBD2	TRBJ2-7	TGTGCCAGCAGTTTGGCTGCGGGAGGGCCGCTTTACGAGCAGTACTTC	CASSLAAGGPLYEQYF
14	many	TRBV6-5	-	TRBJ1-1	TGTGCCAGCAGTTACTTTCGGGGTCAAACTGAAGCTTTCTTT	CASSYFRGQTEAFF
14	many	TRBV20-1	TRBD1	TRBJ1-6	TGCAGTGCTTTGTGGGACAGGGTGAATTCACCCCTCCACTTT	CSALWDRVNSPLHF
14	many	TRBV6-1	-	TRBJ2-7	TGTGCCAGCAGTACCCTGGAGGCCCTCTACGAGCAGTACTTC	CASSTLEALYEQYF
17	-	TRBV10-2	-	TRBJ1-3	TGCGCCAGCAGTGAGACCGCCTTCGGGATCTCTGGAAACACCATATATTTT	CASSETAFGISGNTIYF
14	-	TRBV12-3/TRBV12-4	-	TRBJ2-5	TGTGCCAGCAGTTTCGGGATATCCCAAGAGACCCAGTACTTC	CASSFGISQETQYF
15	few	TRBV20-1	-	TRBJ1-5	TGCAGTGCTAGAGATCCGAACAGGGTGAGTCAGCCCCAGCATTTT	CSARDPNRVSQPQHF
17	-	TRBV7-2	TRBD1	TRBJ1-5	TGTGCCAGCAGCCCAGGACAGGGGCATCCCGCCGATCAGCCCCAGCATTTT	CASSPGQGHPADQPQHF
17	-	TRBV5-1	TRBD2	TRBJ2-2	TGCGCCAGCAGCTTGGGACTAGCGGGAGTCCCCACCGGGGAGCTGTTTTTT	CASSLGLAGVPTGELFF
14	-	TRBV7-9	-	TRBJ2-3	TGTGCCAGCAGACAAGGGAGTTTCACAGATACGCAGTATTTT	CASRQGSFTDTQYF
15	-	TRBV19	-	TRBJ2-6	TGTGCCAGTAGGCTGACAGCTTCTGGGGCCAACGTCCTGACTTTC	CASRLTASGANVLTF
12	-	TRBV20-1	-	TRBJ2-2	TGCAGTGCTGTATCGGGGACCGGGGAGCTGTTTTTT	CSAVSGTGELFF
14	few	TRBV19	-	TRBJ1-1	TGTGCCAGTAGTATAGATCGGCTGAACACTGAAGCTTTCTTT	CASSIDRLNTEAFF
17	many	TRBV6-5	-	TRBJ1-1	TGTGCCAGCAGTTACGGGGGAATTGGCCTCATGAACACTGAAGCTTTCTTT	CASSYGGIGLMNTEAFF
15	few	TRBV28	TRBD1	TRBJ1-5	TGTGCCAGCAGTTTCGGGACAGGGGAGGGTCAGCCCCAGCATTTT	CASSFGTGEGQPQHF
16	few	TRBV20-1	-	TRBJ2-7	TGCAGTGCTAGAGATCTGTCGGCTACACTCTCCTACGAGCAGTACTTC	CSARDLSATLSYEQYF
13	many	TRBV29-1	-	TRBJ1-2	TGCAGCGTTGACGGCTTAGGGGGTGATGGCTACACCTTC	CSVDGLGGDGYTF
14	once	TRBV28	-	TRBJ1-5	TGTGCCAGCAGTGATGGGCCAGGGAATCAGCCCCAGCATTTT	CASSDGPGNQPQHF
12	few	TRBV20-1	-	TRBJ2-5	TGCAGTGCTAGAGGGCGGAAAGAGACCCAGTACTTC	CSARGRKETQYF